Given below is one T cell receptor beta chain in context. The specificity of this receptor is unknown. No base quality values were provided; no much bigger clone lies one nucleotide off. This record belongs to a study of blood T cell repertoires in COVID-19 (dated by TCRdb to 2020 to 2022). With regard to the full study: Samples from collaborators originated in the United States, Italy and Spain and spanned both the acute and convalescent phases of COVID-19. Subjects who had been exposed to COVID-19, were actively infected with it, or had recovered from it provided the deeply sampled blood TCRbeta repertoires that made up the dataset. The samples were drawn from the first 160 participants of the ongoing ImmuneRACE study and from 950 to 1,500 subjects provided by 6 global collaborators. The sample metadata nearly always contained a de-identified subject ID, COVID-19 status, age in years and sex. Where available, HLA class I and class II types were obtained from metadata supplied by the sample provider rather than from assay-based typing. The prospective study material was composed of cDNA or gDNA derived from T cells, B-cell-depleted T cells, or PBMCs. The repertoires were released in a freely available public database intended as a resource for research on the immune response to SARS-CoV-2. General findings and caveats noted by the study authors: Clinical and demographic metadata were provided uncurated, with the amount varying by source and participant.

The collaborating institutions used their own protocols to collect whole blood in K2EDTA tubes. For TCRbeta analysis, collaborator samples were shipped as frozen whole blood, as isolated PBMCs, or as DNA extracted from either sample type. TCRbeta CDR3 regions were amplified from genomic DNA using the immunoSEQ Assay, a bias-controlled multiplex PCR. The authors' analysis ran thus. The number of nucleated cells in each sample was estimated from the amplification of reference gene primers within the assay. Sequence reads were collapsed and filtered to measure the absolute abundance of every unique TCRbeta CDR3 rearrangement. Productive Simpson clonality was computed per sample as the square root of Simpson's diversity index over productive rearrangements. What TCRdb holds here is the immuneACCESS table cut down to in-frame rearrangements. Part of the clones is not present; checked against another copy, under half of the missing clones reflect an unresolved V gene, and the others are unexplained. That table is the source of V, J and clone size, and D and trimming were worked out from the DNA. The sample profile shows more than 100,000 clones; 84% of them were found once. In total, the top ten clones hold 1.4% of the sample.

Sequencing input: peripheral blood. The source of this sequence is a man between 60 and 75 years old with acute or convalescent COVID-19.

At the DNA level, the sequence is TGTGCCAGCAGTTTAAAGACAGGGCGAGGCAATCAGCCCCAGCATTTT. This translates into CASSLKTGRGNQPQHF. The chain is made from TRBV27 and TRBJ1-5, and TRBD1 matches 7 of the central bases. There are 16 amino acids in the CDR3, from cysteine to phenylalanine inclusive. Only the CDR3 region is kept as DNA, spanning 48 bases read in frame from base 1. Looking up the germline V gene (reference sequence) yields CDR1 MNHEY and CDR2 SMNVEV. V loses 2 bases at its end and J loses 2 bases; junction bases beyond the gene matches: 6.